These T cell receptor beta chains were read from a single sample in a study of shared clonotypes between healthy human individuals. This table comes from immunoSEQ multiplex PCR, and its TCRdb copy is limited to in-frame clones, with some not included. This sample yields 2 million to 2.5 million clones, of which approximately 95% are seen a single time; 0.35% to 0.45% belongs to the top ten. The material sequenced was naive CD4+ T cells from PBMCs. Receptor source: a man between 18 and 35 years old in good health. Some clones in this sample may be carry-over from other donors' samples. Each CDR3 is given with its conserved first and last residue. The order of the fields is V gene, clone size, D gene, J gene, CDR3 length, CDR3 protein, CDR3 DNA. D genes are given only for firm matches. The size of a clone is reported for some rows only, either as once, few or many, or as a class for expanded clones.

v_call: TRBV6-5
clone_size: NA
d_call: NA
j_call: TRBJ2-3
cdr3_length: 13
cdr3_aa: CASSSTGVYTQYF
cdr3_nt: TGTGCCAGCAGTTCGACGGGAGTCTATACGCAGTATTTT

v_call: TRBV28
clone_size: NA
d_call: TRBD2
j_call: TRBJ2-1
cdr3_length: 16
cdr3_aa: CASLTSGRGSYNEQFF
cdr3_nt: TGTGCCAGCTTAACCAGCGGGAGAGGCTCCTACAATGAGCAGTTCTTC

v_call: TRBV29-1
clone_size: NA
d_call: NA
j_call: TRBJ1-1
cdr3_length: 13
cdr3_aa: CSVPLTAEGEAFF
cdr3_nt: TGCAGCGTTCCTCTGACCGCTGAGGGTGAAGCTTTCTTT

v_call: TRBV6-5
clone_size: NA
d_call: NA
j_call: TRBJ2-7
cdr3_length: 14
cdr3_aa: CASSRTESSYEQYF
cdr3_nt: TGTGCCAGCAGTAGGACAGAGAGCTCCTACGAGCAGTACTTC

v_call: TRBV29-1
clone_size: NA
d_call: NA
j_call: TRBJ2-7
cdr3_length: 13
cdr3_aa: CSVGLYGAYEQYF
cdr3_nt: TGCAGCGTTGGTCTTTACGGAGCCTACGAGCAGTACTTC

v_call: TRBV5-1
clone_size: NA
d_call: NA
j_call: TRBJ1-1
cdr3_length: 15
cdr3_aa: CASSSYRREGTEAFF
cdr3_nt: TGCGCCAGCAGCTCATACCGACGGGAAGGGACTGAAGCTTTCTTT

v_call: TRBV5-1
clone_size: NA
d_call: NA
j_call: TRBJ2-1
cdr3_length: 15
cdr3_aa: CASSLGTAAINEQFF
cdr3_nt: TGCGCCAGCAGCTTGGGGACCGCCGCTATAAATGAGCAGTTCTTC

v_call: TRBV21-1
clone_size: NA
d_call: NA
j_call: TRBJ2-7
cdr3_length: 16
cdr3_aa: CASSLSVRGNSNEQYF
cdr3_nt: TGTGCCAGCAGCCTTTCAGTACGAGGGAACTCGAACGAGCAGTACTTC

v_call: TRBV2
clone_size: NA
d_call: TRBD2
j_call: TRBJ2-1
cdr3_length: 16
cdr3_aa: CASSQTGTSGVYEQFF
cdr3_nt: TGTGCCAGCAGCCAGACAGGGACTAGCGGGGTCTATGAGCAGTTCTTC

v_call: TRBV2
clone_size: NA
d_call: TRBD1
j_call: TRBJ2-7
cdr3_length: 14
cdr3_aa: CASTGQGVWYEQYF
cdr3_nt: TGTGCCAGCACGGGACAGGGGGTTTGGTACGAGCAGTACTTC

v_call: TRBV21-1
clone_size: NA
d_call: NA
j_call: TRBJ1-4
cdr3_length: 15
cdr3_aa: CASSKFRGVVGKLFF
cdr3_nt: TGTGCCAGCAGCAAATTTAGAGGGGTTGTCGGAAAACTGTTTTTT

v_call: TRBV11-3
clone_size: NA
d_call: TRBD2
j_call: TRBJ2-5
cdr3_length: 16
cdr3_aa: CASSLESAGGRETQYF
cdr3_nt: TGTGCCAGCAGCTTAGAGAGTGCGGGAGGTCGGGAGACCCAGTACTTC

v_call: TRBV30
clone_size: NA
d_call: NA
j_call: TRBJ2-5
cdr3_length: 13
cdr3_aa: CAWMRGPQETQYF
cdr3_nt: TGTGCCTGGATGAGGGGTCCCCAAGAGACCCAGTACTTC

v_call: TRBV9
clone_size: once
d_call: NA
j_call: TRBJ1-1
cdr3_length: 14
cdr3_aa: CASSAGGVGTEAFF
cdr3_nt: TGTGCCAGCAGCGCTGGGGGGGTTGGAACTGAAGCTTTCTTT

v_call: TRBV30
clone_size: NA
d_call: TRBD1
j_call: TRBJ2-6
cdr3_length: 18
cdr3_aa: CAWSRGTGFLSGANVLTF
cdr3_nt: TGTGCCTGGAGTAGGGGGACAGGGTTTCTCTCTGGGGCCAACGTCCTGACTTTC

v_call: TRBV10-1
clone_size: few
d_call: TRBD2
j_call: TRBJ2-7
cdr3_length: 16
cdr3_aa: CASSESSGTRAYEQYF
cdr3_nt: TGCGCCAGCAGTGAGTCCTCAGGGACTAGAGCATACGAGCAGTACTTC

v_call: TRBV9
clone_size: NA
d_call: NA
j_call: TRBJ2-3
cdr3_length: 16
cdr3_aa: CASSVDGTERTDTQYF
cdr3_nt: TGTGCCAGCAGCGTAGATGGGACCGAGCGCACAGATACGCAGTATTTT

v_call: TRBV2
clone_size: NA
d_call: NA
j_call: TRBJ2-4
cdr3_length: 11
cdr3_aa: CASSASNIQYF
cdr3_nt: TGTGCCAGCAGTGCATCAAACATTCAGTACTTC

v_call: TRBV5-1
clone_size: NA
d_call: NA
j_call: TRBJ2-5
cdr3_length: 12
cdr3_aa: CASQGPKETQYF
cdr3_nt: TGCGCCAGCCAGGGGCCAAAAGAGACCCAGTACTTC

v_call: TRBV28
clone_size: NA
d_call: NA
j_call: TRBJ2-7
cdr3_length: 14
cdr3_aa: CASISSEGSYEQYF
cdr3_nt: TGTGCCAGCATCTCGTCCGAGGGCTCCTACGAGCAGTACTTC

v_call: TRBV6-5
clone_size: once
d_call: TRBD1
j_call: TRBJ1-2
cdr3_length: 13
cdr3_aa: CASSYRQGTGYTF
cdr3_nt: TGTGCCAGCAGTTACAGACAGGGAACGGGCTACACCTTC

v_call: TRBV7-2
clone_size: NA
d_call: NA
j_call: TRBJ2-5
cdr3_length: 14
cdr3_aa: CASSPTQGRETQYF
cdr3_nt: TGTGCCAGCAGCCCTACCCAGGGGAGGGAGACCCAGTACTTC